This TCR beta chain was identified in a study of memory CD4+ T cells and cytomegalovirus serostatus. The sort gate was single viable CD3+CD4+CD8-CD45RO+ cells for memory CD4+ T cells. CMV serostatus came from serum IgG against pp150, pp28, p38, p52. After thawing, CD4+ T cells were positively selected. Turning to this clone: Its antigen is as yet unknown.

Regarding the study as a whole: Each of approximately 73 CMV-associated TCRbeta sequences occurred in one to five individuals.

The protocol was immunoSEQ multiplex PCR, while the TCRdb copy is restricted to in-frame clones and leaves out a portion. This sample yields more than 45,000 clones, of which around 78% are seen a single time; 0.75% to 0.9% belongs to the top ten. In germline, CDR1 is MDHEN, CDR2 SYDVKM. CDR3 length: 11 amino acids. The V and J ends lost 6 bases and 6 bases respectively, with 8 bases between them. The chain couples TRBV28 to TRBJ1-1, with D unclear. The sequenced sample was memory CD4+ T cells from blood. The origin of this receptor is an adult in good health and CMV-seronegative. In nucleotides, the CDR3 is TGTGCCAGCAGGAGGTGGGCTGAAGCTTTCTTT. This sequence encodes CASRRWAEAFF.